Presented here are 21 T cell receptor beta chains from one specimen sequenced in a study of control samples from healthy donors and cancer patients. The data were produced by immunoSEQ multiplex PCR, yet TCRdb's version contains in-frame clones alone and is incomplete. The data show 170,000 or so clones, nearly 90% seen once. What was sequenced was blood. These receptors originate from a woman aged 45-65 years in good health.

The chain links TRBV5-4 to TRBJ2-1; 8 bases map to TRBD1. The CDR3 contains 15 residues. Germline CDR1 is SGHNT and CDR2 is YYREEE (reference sequence). V shed 6 bases, J shed 3 bases, and the junction held 8 bases outside the gene matches. The CDR3 spells CASTTTGQGYNEQFF. For the CDR3, the DNA is TGTGCCAGCACCACTACAGGACAGGGCTACAATGAGCAGTTCTTC.

V and J are TRBV18 and TRBJ2-2; no firm D call. Germline assignment: CDR1 KGHSH and CDR2 LQKENI. CDR3 length equals 16 residues. Deletions cut 8 bases from V and 3 bases from J, with 19 bases between. CDR3 coding DNA: TGTGCCAGCGTTCTGCCCCAAGTTTTGTACACCGGGGAGCTGTTTTTT. This translates into CASVLPQVLYTGELFF.

CDR3 nucleotide sequence: TGTGCCAGCAGCTCGTTCTCTGGAAACACCATATATTTT. It specifies CASSSFSGNTIYF. The rearrangement joins TRBV9 to TRBJ1-3; D call uncertain. Germline V gene sequence: CDR1 SGDLS, CDR2 YYNGEE. CDR3 length: 13 residues. Trimming removed 4 bases at V and 0 bases at J, with 5 bases between.

V gene TRBV7-6 combines with J gene TRBJ1-3, with no clear D. V was shortened by 4 bases and J by 0 bases, with 13 bases between the two germline ends. CDR1 SGHVS and CDR2 FNYEAQ come from the germline V gene. The CDR3 spans 16 residues. CDR3 amino acids: CASSSPPLSSGNTIYF. CDR3 nucleotides: TGTGCCAGCAGCTCCCCCCCGCTTAGCTCTGGAAACACCATATATTTT.

Here the CDR3 reads CASSLRRLAGGYEQYF. CDR3 DNA sequence: TGTGCCAGCAGCTTAAGGCGACTAGCGGGAGGCTACGAGCAGTACTTC. The V gene is TRBV7-8, the J gene TRBJ2-7; TRBD2 matches 13 bases. J gave up 3 bases and V 2 bases, and 4 bases lay outside the gene matches. The CDR3 totals 16 residues. Germline lookup yields CDR1 SGHVS and CDR2 FQNEAQ.

J is TRBJ1-1 and V is TRBV7-8; the D is unclear. Germline loops: CDR1 SGHVS, CDR2 FQNEAQ. This CDR3 region has 13 residues. The V end lost 2 bases, the J end lost 4 bases, and 8 bases lay between the germline ends. CDR3 residues: CASSLPDGTEAFF. The CDR3 nucleotides read TGTGCCAGCAGCTTACCGGATGGCACTGAAGCTTTCTTT.

V usage is TRBV20-1 and J usage is TRBJ2-7; D ambiguous. The germline CDR1 and CDR2 sequences are DFQATT and SNEGSKA (reference sequence). The V gene lost 3 bases and the J gene lost 5 bases, with 23 bases spanning the gap. The CDR3 spans 16 residues. The CDR3 protein is CSASSEQTLTMNEQYF. The CDR3 DNA reads as TGCAGTGCTAGTAGTGAACAGACGTTAACGATGAACGAGCAGTACTTC.

The V call is TRBV6-5, the J call TRBJ1-2; 7 bases agree with TRBD1. The V and J ends lost 3 bases and 4 bases, in that order; junction bases with no gene match: 8. CDR3 length equals 15 residues. The germline CDR1 and CDR2 sequences are MNHEY and SVGAGI. The CDR3 loop is CASSYRQGGSYGYTF. DNA for the CDR3: TGTGCCAGCAGTTATAGGCAGGGGGGGAGCTATGGCTACACCTTC.

The rearrangement joins TRBV30 to TRBJ1-3; D is unresolved. The V end lost 5 bases, the J end lost 0 bases, and 11 bases lay between the germline ends. The germline V gene has CDR1 GTSNPN and CDR2 SVGIG (reference sequence). There are 14 residues in the CDR3. CDR3 coding DNA: TGTGCCTGGGGACCGCTGAGCTCTGGAAACACCATATATTTT. Encoded protein: CAWGPLSSGNTIYF.

This clone was counted a few times. CDR3: CASSQDGGSNEKLFF. The DNA of the CDR3 is TGCGCCAGCAGCCAAGATGGGGGATCCAATGAAAAACTGTTTTTT. The chain carries TRBV4-3 and TRBJ1-4; tentative D call: TRBD1 (5 bases). The germline V and J ends were trimmed by 0 bases and 5 bases, with 10 bases remaining between them. The germline V gene encodes CDR1 LGHNA and CDR2 YSLEER. This CDR3 comprises 15 residues.

The chain recombines TRBV6-2 or TRBV6-3 with TRBJ2-4; 7 bases map to TRBD1. The CDR3 covers 13 residues. From germline, CDR1 is MNHEY and CDR2 SVGEGT. V shed 4 bases, J shed 6 bases, and the junction held 3 bases outside the gene matches. The CDR3 DNA sequence: TGTGCCAGCAGTTTGCAGGGGGTAAACATTCAGTACTTC. Protein sequence: CASSLQGVNIQYF.

The rearrangement links TRBV2 to TRBJ1-6, with D perhaps matching TRBD1 (6 bases). V shed 3 bases and J shed 6 bases, with 12 bases lying between them. CDR1 and CDR2 (germline): SNHLY, FYNNEI. The CDR3 has 15 amino acids. DNA of the CDR3: TGTGCCAGCAGTGAGCGTTTAGGGGGTAATTCACCCCTCCACTTT. Its translation is CASSERLGGNSPLHF.

The genes are TRBV5-1 and TRBJ2-7; D not resolved. Trimming removed 0 bases at V and 6 bases at J, with 13 bases between. From germline, CDR1 is SGHRS and CDR2 YFSETQ. CDR3 length: 14 amino acids. The DNA for the CDR3 is TGCGCCAGCAGCTTGGACCTAGGACGCCTCGAGCAGTACTTC. Translating it yields CASSLDLGRLEQYF.

The gene calls are TRBV24-1 and TRBJ2-7, with D hard to call. The CDR3 extends over 13 amino acids. Germline V lookup: CDR1 KGHDR, CDR2 SFDVKD. V lost 4 bases and J lost 7, with 13 bases in between. Here the CDR3 DNA reads TGTGCCACCAGTGACACCGTTAGCTGGGAGCAGTACTTC. Its protein product is CATSDTVSWEQYF.

J is TRBJ2-5 and V is TRBV29-1, with D possibly matching TRBD1 (6 bases). Germline values: CDR1 SQVTM, CDR2 ANQGSEA. Trimming removed 3 bases from V and 5 bases from J, with 13 bases in between. This CDR3 is 13 amino acids long. Here the CDR3 reads CSVDYRVGETQYF. For the CDR3, the DNA is TGCAGCGTTGATTACAGGGTGGGCGAGACCCAGTACTTC.

The rearrangement uses TRBV6-5 and TRBJ1-4; no clear D gene. The CDR3 runs to 15 residues. Germline CDR1 is MNHEY and CDR2 is SVGAGI. V lost 5 bases and J lost 0, with 10 bases in between. The CDR3 loop reads CASSRARTTNEKLFF. The CDR3 DNA follows: TGTGCCAGCAGTCGGGCAAGAACAACTAATGAAAAACTGTTTTTT.

The V gene is TRBV6-5, the J gene TRBJ2-1; D may be TRBD2 (6 bases). Trimming removed 6 bases at V and 2 bases at J, with 11 bases between. The CDR3 has 14 amino acids. Germline assignment: CDR1 MNHEY and CDR2 SVGAGI. In DNA, the CDR3 is TGTGCCAGCAGGGGGGGAGGCGCCTACAATGAGCAGTTCTTC. Encoded protein: CASRGGGAYNEQFF.

This clone turned up a few times. The chain combines TRBV7-2 with TRBJ1-2; D might be TRBD1 (5 bases). Germline V gene data show CDR1 as SGHTA and CDR2 as FQGNSA. Trimming took 5 bases from V and 2 from J, leaving 9 bases between them. The CDR3 runs to 13 residues. This CDR3 is CASSLRDNYGYTF. The CDR3 region has the DNA TGTGCCAGCAGCCTCCGGGACAACTATGGCTACACCTTC.

This chain connects TRBV28 to TRBJ1-2; D unresolved. V lost 5 bases, J lost 5 bases, and 6 bases lay in between. From germline, CDR1 is MDHEN and CDR2 SYDVKM. This CDR3 comprises 11 residues. The CDR3 sequence is CASSGIYGYTF. The DNA of the CDR3 is TGTGCCAGCAGTGGAATTTATGGCTACACCTTC.

This clone was found a few times. This rearrangement joins TRBV9 to TRBJ1-2; a possible D gene is TRBD1 (6 bases). CDR1 is SGDLS, CDR2 YYNGEE, per germline. This CDR3 region has 15 residues. Trimming took off 4 bases at V and 2 bases at J, with 15 bases between the two ends. The DNA for the CDR3 is TGTGCCAGCAGCCCCGAGGGGGGTCGGAACTATGGCTACACCTTC. Encoded protein: CASSPEGGRNYGYTF.

This clone occurred a few times. The rearrangement joins TRBV6-4 to TRBJ2-1; 7 bases match TRBD1. Per the germline V gene, CDR1 is MRHNA and CDR2 is SNTAGT. There are 14 residues in the CDR3. V was clipped by 4 bases and J by 5 bases; unmatched bases: 5. Here the CDR3 DNA reads TGTGCCAGCAGTGGTAGGGGGCGCGACAATGAGCAGTTCTTC. Its translation: CASSGRGRDNEQFF.